This T cell receptor (beta chain) stems from a study of shared clonotypes between healthy human individuals. The study's findings and limits: In several donors, around 5% of naive CD4 clonotypes appeared in common.

Of note for this clone: Its antigen is as yet unknown.

Produced via immunoSEQ multiplex PCR; TCRdb's table is partial and in-frame only. The table includes approximately 1.1 million clones, around 82% detected once. A CD45RA-negative memory subset and a CD45RA+ naive subset were separated from the CD4+ cells. Germline CDR1 reads LGHNA; CDR2 reads YSLEER. The CDR3 length is 21 residues. V was clipped by 0 bases and J by 0 bases, with 21 bases between them. The sample was memory CD4+ T cells from PBMCs. Subset in this sample: CD45RA-negative fraction. The V and J genes are TRBV4-3 and TRBJ2-6; TRBD2 is a possible D gene (6 bases). This receptor was obtained from a man aged 18 to 30 in good health. Some clones in this sample may be carry-over from other donors' samples. The CDR3 spells CASSQDHAWGDGPSGANVLTF. CDR3 coding DNA: TGCGCCAGCAGCCAAGATCATGCTTGGGGGGACGGTCCCTCTGGGGCCAACGTCCTGACTTTC.